Below, 27 T cell receptor beta chains from the same sample are listed, as sequenced in a study. TCRdb reanalysed the 5' RACE reads using MiXCR and keeps one entry per CDR3 protein. The sample shows around 44,000 distinct CDR3 sequences, roughly a fifth of them seen only once. Cells sorted as Tregs were CD4+, CD25+ and CD127-/low. The source material was Tregs sorted from blood. The origin of the receptors is a female donor with breast cancer.

This clonotype was observed a few times. The genes are TRBV11-3 and TRBJ2-4; TRBD1 matches 9 bases. This CDR3 region has 14 residues. The germline gives CDR1 SGHNT, CDR2 YENEEA. V was clipped by 4 bases and J by 8 bases; unmatched bases: 6. The CDR3 nucleotides read TGTGCCAGCAGCTCCCCGACAGGGGGTGACATTCAGTACTTC. Encoded protein: CASSSPTGGDIQYF. Together with reference TRBV11-3 and TRBJ2-4, the CDR3 gives the full variable domain: EAGVVQSPRYKIIEKKQPVAFWCNPISGHNTLYWYLQNLGQGPELLIRYENEEAVDDSQLPKDRFSAERLKGVDSTLKIQPAELGDSAVYLCASSSPTGGDIQYFGAGTRLSVL.

This clonotype has a count of ten or more. V and J are TRBV12-3 or TRBV12-4 and TRBJ1-1; D is uncertain. Between the trimmed V and J ends, which lost 3 bases and 6 bases, there was a span of 11 bases. This CDR3 has 13 amino acids. CDR3 region: CASSFFVGSEAFF. The CDR3 nucleotides read TGTGCCAGCAGTTTCTTTGTGGGGTCTGAAGCTTTCTTT.

This clonotype was recorded many times. This chain uses TRBV11-2 with TRBJ2-1; possible D gene TRBD1, 6 bases. Germline V gene sequence: CDR1 SGHAT, CDR2 FQNNGV. The germline V and J ends were trimmed by 5 bases and 6 bases, with 23 bases remaining between them. The CDR3 spans 17 residues. The CDR3 here is CASSHPQGQNTLNEQFF. CDR3 DNA sequence: TGTGCCAGCAGCCACCCACAGGGTCAAAACACCCTCAATGAGCAGTTCTTC.

There are many counts of this clonotype. The CDR3 is CASATGSTNEKLFF. In DNA, the CDR3 is TGCGCCAGTGCTACAGGGTCAACTAATGAAAAACTGTTTTTT. The chain couples TRBV5-1 to TRBJ1-4; tentative D call: TRBD1 (6 bases). V was trimmed by 8 bases and J by 0 bases, leaving 11 bases between them. The germline gives CDR1 SGHRS, CDR2 YFSETQ. The CDR3 runs to 14 residues.

Turning to this clonotype: A clone one base away is much larger, so this may be a read error. This chain uses TRBV5-1 with TRBJ2-2; D perhaps matches TRBD1 (6 bases). There are 17 residues in the CDR3. CDR1 SGHRS and CDR2 YFSETQ come from the germline V gene. CDR3 amino acids: CASSFSPPGANTGELLF. DNA of the CDR3: TGCGCCAGCAGCTTCTCTCCGCCAGGGGCGAACACCGGGGAGCTGCTTTTT.

Points on this clonotype: The junction departs from the called germline gene at one end, perhaps through a read error. The V gene is TRBV6-2 or TRBV6-3, the J gene TRBJ2-7; D is unresolved. The germline V gene encodes CDR1 MNHEY and CDR2 SVGEGT. The length of the CDR3 is 13 residues. CDR3 nucleotide sequence: TGTGCCAGGAGTTACTCCCCGTACTACGAGCAGTACTTC. Protein product: CARSYSPYYEQYF.

V usage is TRBV6-2 or TRBV6-3 and J usage is TRBJ2-1; 10 bases map to TRBD2. The CDR3 totals 16 residues. Germline CDR1 MNHEY, CDR2 SVGEGT. The V and J ends lost 1 base and 8 bases, in that order; junction bases with no gene match: 8. This CDR3 reads CASSYFRLAGEDEQFF. The CDR3 nucleotides read TGTGCCAGCAGTTACTTCCGGCTAGCGGGAGAAGATGAGCAGTTCTTC.

A few counts support this clonotype. Relative to the germline gene, one junction end is altered; a read error may explain this. J is TRBJ1-5 and V is TRBV12-3 or TRBV12-4; 8 nucleotides agree with TRBD1. The CDR3 runs to 14 residues. CDR3 loop: CTSSLSTGDQPQHF. As DNA, the CDR3 is TGTACCAGCAGTTTATCGACAGGGGATCAGCCCCAGCATTTT.

This clonotype has more than one count but fewer than ten. The chain carries TRBV7-2 and TRBJ1-5, with unresolved D. With 8 bases removed from V and 4 bases from J, the gap between germline ends came to 12 bases. CDR3 length: 13 residues. The germline V gene has CDR1 SGHTA and CDR2 FQGNSA. In nucleotides, the CDR3 is TGTGCCAGCGCCCCTAGAAGTAATCAGCCCCAGCATTTT. Residues: CASAPRSNQPQHF.

This clonotype was seen at least ten times. The chain couples TRBV9 to TRBJ1-6, with D uncertain. Trimming stripped 0 bases from V and 5 bases from J, with 6 bases between. The germline CDR1 and CDR2 sequences are SGDLS and YYNGEE. This CDR3 has 14 amino acids. DNA of the CDR3: TGTGCCAGCAGCGTAGGAACAGATAATTCACCCCTCCACTTT. This sequence encodes CASSVGTDNSPLHF.

This clonotype was picked up one time. The rearrangement joins TRBV3-1 to TRBJ1-1; tentative D call: TRBD1 (5 bases). With 4 bases removed from V and 3 bases from J, the gap between germline ends came to 12 bases. The CDR3 totals 14 residues. CDR1 and CDR2 (germline): LGHDT, YNNKEL (reference sequence). The CDR3 DNA reads as TGTGCCAGCAGCCCTACAGGCACTTACACTGAAGCTTTCTTT. Its translation: CASSPTGTYTEAFF.

Ten or more counts support this clonotype. This CDR3 reads CASSAGPDNEQFF. Written as DNA, the CDR3 is TGTGCCAGCAGTGCAGGACCCGACAATGAGCAGTTCTTC. The genes are TRBV5-5 and TRBJ2-1; D unclear. V was pared by 5 bases and J by 5 bases, with 11 bases between. CDR3 size: 13 residues. The germline CDR1 and CDR2 sequences are SGHKS and YYEKEE (reference sequence). The whole variable domain, remainder taken from reference TRBV5-5 and TRBJ2-1, is DAGVTQSPTHLIKTRGQQVTLRCSPISGHKSVSWYQQVLGQGPQFIFQYYEKEERGRGNFPDRFSARQFPNYSSELNVNALLLGDSALYLCASSAGPDNEQFFGPGTRLTVL.

This clonotype was counted only a few times. This chain uses TRBV6-1 with TRBJ2-7; D is possibly TRBD2 (6 bases). This CDR3 region has 14 residues. CDR1 MNHNS and CDR2 SASEGT come from the germline V gene. Trimming removed 6 bases at V and 0 bases at J, with 12 bases between. The CDR3 reads CASRPRDSSYEQYF. The CDR3, as DNA: TGTGCCAGCAGACCCCGGGACTCCTCCTACGAGCAGTACTTC.

This clonotype was seen at least ten times. The chain recombines TRBV29-1 with TRBJ2-7; D is possibly TRBD1 or TRBD2 (6 bases each). This CDR3 comprises 14 residues. Germline values: CDR1 SQVTM, CDR2 ANQGSEA. V lost 3 bases and J lost 3, with 15 bases in between. CDR3 sequence: CSVEEGDPGYEQYF. The CDR3 DNA sequence: TGCAGCGTTGAGGAGGGGGATCCTGGCTACGAGCAGTACTTC.

This clonotype was seen only a few times. The chain employs TRBV6-1 and TRBJ2-1; weak D call: TRBD1 (6 bases). Trimming shortened V by 9 bases and J by 2 bases, and 17 bases separated the two germline ends. Germline-derived CDR1 and CDR2 are MNHNS and SASEGT. This CDR3 has 15 residues. CDR3 in amino acids: CARSYRDPAYNEQFF. As DNA, the CDR3 is TGTGCCAGGAGCTACAGGGACCCGGCCTACAATGAGCAGTTCTTC.

This clonotype showed up just a few times. The chain uses TRBV3-1 and TRBJ1-4, with D possibly TRBD1 on 5 matching bases. This CDR3 has 15 residues. With 4 bases removed from V and 2 bases from J, the gap between germline ends came to 11 bases. Germline CDR1 LGHDT, CDR2 YNNKEL (reference sequence). CDR3 sequence: CASSPDIRTNEKLFF. CDR3 nucleotides: TGTGCCAGCAGCCCGGACATTAGGACTAATGAAAAACTGTTTTTT.

In the case of this clonotype: The conserved closing phenylalanine or tryptophan is absent in this CDR3, likely reflecting a read error. The rearrangement uses TRBV28 and TRBJ2-1; tentative D call: TRBD2 (6 bases). V was trimmed by 5 bases and J by 6 bases, leaving 20 bases between them. Germline CDR1 and CDR2: MDHEN and SYDVKM. The CDR3 totals 16 residues. Here the CDR3 reads CASSPTAGLAINEQFV. The CDR3 coding sequence is TGTGCCAGCAGTCCCACTGCAGGGCTAGCGATCAATGAGCAGTTCGTC.

The genes are TRBV28 and TRBJ2-2; TRBD2 aligns across 13 bases. The CDR3 length is 20 residues. J gave up 3 bases and V 6 bases, and 16 bases lay outside the gene matches. Looked up from germline, CDR1 is MDHEN and CDR2 is SYDVKM. The CDR3 region is CASSPPPGLAGPSDTGELFF. DNA of the CDR3: TGTGCCAGCAGCCCACCGCCGGGACTAGCGGGACCTTCGGACACCGGGGAGCTGTTTTTT.

This clonotype was detected only a few times. The chain's CDR3 is CASSWTASPSEQYF. The CDR3 DNA sequence: TGTGCCAGCAGTTGGACTGCCTCACCATCCGAGCAGTACTTC. The chain carries TRBV7-9 and TRBJ2-7; D is possibly TRBD2 (5 bases). V lost 6 bases and J lost 6, with 18 bases in between. The CDR3 length is 14 residues. CDR1 SEHNR and CDR2 FQNEAQ come from the germline V gene (reference sequence).

This clonotype was found many times. The chain employs TRBV4-1 and TRBJ2-7, with 8 bases fitting TRBD1. Germline loops: CDR1 MGHRA, CDR2 YSYEKL. The ends lost 4 bases at V and 2 bases at J; junction bases unmatched: 4. The CDR3 has 14 residues. CDR3 residues: CASSPGQGTYEQYF. In DNA form, the CDR3 reads TGCGCCAGCAGCCCTGGACAGGGAACCTACGAGCAGTACTTC.

Concerning this clonotype itself: A junction boundary mismatches the germline segment, possibly from a read error. The rearrangement uses TRBV7-3 and TRBJ2-1, with D possibly TRBD2 on 6 matching bases. CDR3 size: 14 residues. CDR1 and CDR2 from the germline V gene are SGHTA and FQGTGA. As DNA, the CDR3 is TGTGCCAGCAGCGTCGGGACTCGCCACAATGAGCAGTCCTTC. Its translation is CASSVGTRHNEQSF.

About this clonotype: The germline gene is not matched at one end of the junction; a read error may be the cause. The rearrangement links TRBV30 to TRBJ2-1, with 10 bases lining up with TRBD1. Germline V lookup: CDR1 GTSNPN, CDR2 SVGIG (reference sequence). This CDR3 has 16 residues. The CDR3 loop is CAWISIRDRGYNEQSF. As DNA, the CDR3 is TGTGCCTGGATCAGTATAAGGGACAGGGGATACAATGAGCAGTCCTTC.

This clonotype was detected a few times. V and J are TRBV10-2 and TRBJ2-7; 7 nucleotides align to TRBD1. The CDR3 covers 15 residues. Germline values: CDR1 WSHSY, CDR2 SAAADI. After removal of 3 bases from V and 6 bases from J, the junction contained 11 bases not matched to a gene. CDR3: CASSDSQGDIGEQYF. As DNA, the CDR3 is TGCGCCAGCAGTGATTCGCAGGGGGATATCGGCGAGCAGTACTTC.

The rearrangement links TRBV27 to TRBJ2-2; D is uncertain. The germline CDR1 and CDR2 sequences are MNHEY and SMNVEV (reference sequence). V dropped 5 bases and J dropped 6 bases, with 10 bases sitting between them. This CDR3 is 13 amino acids long. CDR3 sequence: CASSPSRAGELFF. The CDR3 region has the DNA TGTGCCAGCAGTCCATCTAGGGCCGGGGAGCTGTTTTTT.

The chain has TRBV20-1 and TRBJ1-1, with TRBD1 matching 8 bases. The CDR3 extends over 14 amino acids. J lost 3 bases, V lost 3 bases, and 6 bases had no gene match. CDR1 is DFQATT and CDR2 is SNEGSKA in the germline V gene (reference sequence). DNA of the CDR3: TGCAGTGCTAGCAAGACAGGGGCAGACACTGAAGCTTTCTTT. The encoded protein is CSASKTGADTEAFF.

As regards this clonotype: A single base separates this from a much larger clone, so it may be a read error. The V and J genes are TRBV4-2 and TRBJ2-1; D remains ambiguous. Per the germline V gene, CDR1 is LGHNA and CDR2 is YNFKEQ. The CDR3 covers 12 residues. The CDR3 spells CASGQDGKLQFF. The CDR3 DNA reads TGTGCCAGCGGCCAAGACGGAAAGTTGCAGTTCTTC.

This clonotype has a count of ten or more. As the CDR3 is not closed by the conserved phenylalanine or tryptophan, this likely results from a read error. Because the CDR3's place on the DNA is in doubt, the DNA is left out and the CDR3 is given as listed by TCRdb. V is TRBV4-1 and J is TRBJ1-1; the table's D gene call, TRBD1, was not cross checked with the DNA. The CDR3 region is 14 residues in length, termini included. Germline-derived CDR1 and CDR2 are MGHRA and YSYEKL. CDR3 loop: CASSQDKGAWAKFL.